This TCR beta chain was obtained from a study of shared clonotypes between healthy human individuals. Whole-study results and caveats: Roughly 4.7% was the fraction of naive CD4 clonotypes found shared across a few donors.

Deep was the level at which the assay was run. Method: immunoSEQ multiplex PCR; TCRdb's copy keeps in-frame clones and lacks some. This repertoire shows about 1.4 million clones, approximately 97% found once; its top ten account for 1% to 1.5%. In the case of this clone: Its antigen is as yet unknown.

The split of CD4+ cells yielded CD45RA+ naive and CD45RA-negative memory subsets. V lost 4 bases, J lost 5 bases, and 5 bases stayed unmatched. Germline loops: CDR1 SGHKS, CDR2 YYEKEE (reference sequence). This CDR3 is built from 14 residues. The chain has TRBV5-5 and TRBJ2-5; 10 nucleotides line up with TRBD1. The sequenced sample consisted of naive CD4+ T cells sorted from blood. Subset here: CD45RA+ positively selected. The source of this sequence is a man aged 30 to 45 in good health. The DNA for the CDR3 is TGTGCCAGCAGCCTGGGACAGGGGCGGGAGACCCAGTACTTC. Its protein is CASSLGQGRETQYF. Based on the CDR3 plus reference TRBV5-5 and TRBJ2-5, the full variable domain is DAGVTQSPTHLIKTRGQQVTLRCSPISGHKSVSWYQQVLGQGPQFIFQYYEKEERGRGNFPDRFSARQFPNYSSELNVNALLLGDSALYLCASSLGQGRETQYFGPGTRLLVL.